These 14 T cell receptor beta chains were all obtained from the same sample, sequenced in a study of shared clonotypes between healthy human individuals. Data came from immunoSEQ multiplex PCR; TCRdb stores just in-frame clones and leaves some out. The data hold about 1.5 million clones, with 95% to 99% observed a single time. What was sequenced was naive CD4+ T cells sorted from blood. Subset reported: CD45RA+ positively selected. The receptors originated from a man aged 25-45 years in good health.

This chain links TRBV4-1 with TRBJ1-4, with 8 bases matching TRBD1. Trimming at V came to 0 bases and at J to 10 bases, leaving 13 bases not matched to a gene. The CDR3 length is 17 residues. The V gene's germline CDR1 is MGHRA and CDR2 YSYEKL. The CDR3 nucleotides are TGCGCCAGCAGCCAAGACGGGGGGCAGGGGGCTAATCGAAAACTGTTTTTT. This gives the protein CASSQDGGQGANRKLFF.

This chain links TRBV14 with TRBJ2-2, with D uncertain. The germline V gene encodes CDR1 SGHDN and CDR2 FVKESK. The CDR3 totals 14 residues. Between the trimmed V and J ends, which lost 4 bases and 4 bases, there was a span of 10 bases. CDR3: CASSLLVGTGELFF. In nucleotides, the CDR3 is TGTGCCAGCAGCCTACTCGTCGGCACCGGGGAGCTGTTTTTT.

The gene calls are TRBV6-6 and TRBJ2-2; D gene ambiguous. The CDR3 covers 14 residues. The V gene lost 8 bases and the J gene lost 0 bases, with 10 bases spanning the gap. The germline V gene has CDR1 MNHNY and CDR2 SVGAGI (reference sequence). The CDR3 nucleotides read TGTGCCAGCCGAACGATCTCGAACACCGGGGAGCTGTTTTTT. This codes for CASRTISNTGELFF.

This clone occurred once. The chain combines TRBV7-2 with TRBJ2-5, with D uncertain. CDR1 and CDR2 from the germline V gene are SGHTA and FQGNSA. CDR3 length equals 12 residues. V lost 7 bases and J 3 bases, leaving 9 bases between the germline ends. The CDR3 region is CASNIRKETQYF. CDR3 DNA sequence: TGTGCCAGCAACATCAGAAAAGAGACCCAGTACTTC.

The rearrangement links TRBV4-1 to TRBJ2-7; TRBD1 might be the D (6 bases). The V end was cut by 0 bases, the J end by 6 bases, with 21 bases between. The CDR3 totals 17 residues. Per germline, CDR1 MGHRA and CDR2 YSYEKL. The CDR3 coding sequence is TGCGCCAGCAGCCAAGACCTGCCGGGGACACCGTCTTGCGAGCAGTACTTC. Translated: CASSQDLPGTPSCEQYF.

The CDR3: CASSESRGAGVGTNEKLFF. The DNA for the CDR3 is TGCGCCAGCAGTGAGTCGAGGGGCGCAGGGGTTGGAACTAATGAAAAACTGTTTTTT. The chain employs TRBV10-2 and TRBJ1-4, with a tentative D call TRBD1 (6 bases). Germline V gives CDR1 WSHSY, CDR2 SAAADI. Trimming took off 0 bases at V and 1 base at J, with 18 bases between the two ends. This CDR3 is built from 19 residues.

The gene calls are TRBV6-6 and TRBJ2-1; 10 positions match TRBD2. CDR3 size: 15 residues. The V segment lost 6 bases and the J segment 8 bases; nucleotides outside the gene matches: 10. Germline-derived CDR1 and CDR2 are MNHNY and SVGAGI (reference sequence). The CDR3 DNA sequence: TGTGCCAGCAGCTCTCGGCTAGCGGGAGAGGATGAGCAGTTCTTC. This translates into CASSSRLAGEDEQFF.

The V gene is TRBV10-3, the J gene TRBJ2-3, with TRBD2 matching 14 bases. The junction had 1 base not matched to a gene; V was cut back by 4 bases and J by 4 bases. The CDR3 spans 15 residues. CDR1 is ENHRY, CDR2 SYGVKD, per germline. For the CDR3, the DNA is TGTGCCATCAGTGGACTAGCGGGGGGGCCAGATACGCAGTATTTT. It encodes CAISGLAGGPDTQYF.

This chain links TRBV18 with TRBJ1-5, with D maybe TRBD1 (5 bases). The germline V gene has CDR1 KGHSH and CDR2 LQKENI. With 4 bases removed from V and 7 bases from J, the gap between germline ends came to 11 bases. CDR3 length: 13 amino acids. The CDR3, as DNA: TGTGCCAGCTCACACGGGGGGAAACAGCCCCAGCATTTT. Translating gives CASSHGGKQPQHF.

The chain combines TRBV7-9 with TRBJ1-1; D is perhaps TRBD1 (6 bases). The V and J ends lost 4 bases and 0 bases respectively, with 15 bases between them. Per germline, CDR1 SEHNR and CDR2 FQNEAQ (reference sequence). This CDR3 is 16 amino acids long. The CDR3 reads CASSYRDTSLNTEAFF. The CDR3 DNA sequence: TGTGCCAGCAGCTACCGGGACACCTCCTTGAACACTGAAGCTTTCTTT.

In this sample, this clone turned up once. J is TRBJ1-4 and V is TRBV29-1; 9 bases are shared with TRBD1. CDR3 length: 14 amino acids. V dropped 4 bases and J dropped 8; count of bases not matched to a gene: 8. Germline V CDR1 and CDR2: SQVTM, ANQGSEA. The CDR3 DNA sequence: TGCAGCGTTGTTTGGGGGACAGGGAGGGAAAAACTGTTTTTT. It specifies CSVVWGTGREKLFF. The variable domain in full, completed from reference TRBV29-1 and TRBJ1-4, reads SAVISQKPSRDICQRGTSLTIQCQVDSQVTMMFWYRQQPGQSLTLIATANQGSEATYESGFVIDKFPISRPNLTFSTLTVSNMSPEDSSIYLCSVVWGTGREKLFFGSGTQLSVL.

This chain links TRBV6-5 with TRBJ1-1; maybe TRBD1 (5 bases). V lost 5 bases, J lost 6 bases, and 19 bases lay in between. The length of the CDR3 is 15 residues. Germline CDR1 reads MNHEY; CDR2 reads SVGAGI. The CDR3 loop is CASSTLGVGGAEAFF. In DNA form, the CDR3 reads TGTGCCAGCAGTACCCTGGGAGTTGGGGGAGCTGAAGCTTTCTTT.

The V gene is TRBV5-1, the J gene TRBJ1-1, with 7 bases lining up with TRBD1. CDR1 and CDR2 (germline): SGHRS, YFSETQ. This CDR3 comprises 15 residues. Losses at the gene ends were 4 bases for V and 2 bases for J; bases not matched to a gene: 8. The CDR3 region is CASSLQQGFNTEAFF. CDR3 sequence (DNA): TGCGCCAGCAGCCTCCAACAGGGGTTCAACACTGAAGCTTTCTTT.

This chain uses TRBV11-3 with TRBJ2-3; D not certain. Trimming pared 2 bases from V and 0 bases from J, leaving 6 bases between. CDR3 size: 14 residues. Germline V CDR1 and CDR2: SGHNT, YENEEA. In DNA form, the CDR3 reads TGTGCCAGCAGCTTATCTCGTAGCACAGATACGCAGTATTTT. Translated, it gives CASSLSRSTDTQYF.